The next 30 T cell receptor beta chains were all read from a single sample in a study of cytomegalovirus exposure and HLA in healthy donors. Produced via immunoSEQ multiplex PCR; TCRdb's table is partial and in-frame only. There are around 45,000 clones in the sample; 92% occur only once, and 5.5% to 6.5% lies in the top ten. Sequencing was performed on PBMCs. The receptors stem from a man aged 18 to 29 in good health and CMV-seronegative.

This chain connects TRBV11-3 to TRBJ2-7; tentatively, D is TRBD1 (6 bases). The CDR3 loop spans 14 amino acids. The V end lost 1 base, the J end lost 2 bases, and 9 bases lay between the germline ends. Germline V gene data show CDR1 as SGHNT and CDR2 as YENEEA. CDR3 bases: TGTGCCAGCAGCTTAGGAACAGGGCCCTACGAGCAGTACTTC. This encodes CASSLGTGPYEQYF.

The chain recombines TRBV4-3 with TRBJ1-6; D not certain. CDR1 is LGHNA and CDR2 is YSLEER in the germline V gene. V lost 3 bases and J 7 bases, leaving 13 bases between the germline ends. This CDR3 is 15 amino acids long. The CDR3 spells CASSQPAAENSPLHF. The CDR3 nucleotides read TGCGCCAGCAGCCAGCCGGCAGCGGAAAATTCACCCCTCCACTTT.

The CDR3 sequence is CASSPKRDRDTSGANVLTF. CDR3 in DNA: TGCGCCAGCAGCCCCAAGCGGGACAGGGATACCTCTGGGGCCAACGTCCTGACTTTC. The rearrangement joins TRBV5-1 to TRBJ2-6; 9 positions agree with TRBD1. The ends lost 4 bases at V and 0 bases at J; junction bases unmatched: 11. The CDR3 contains 19 residues. The V gene's germline CDR1 is SGHRS and CDR2 YFSETQ.

The V call is TRBV7-2, the J call TRBJ1-6; D possibly corresponds to TRBD1 (6 bases). The CDR3 has 15 residues. The germline V and J ends were trimmed by 5 bases and 5 bases, with 13 bases remaining between them. From germline, CDR1 is SGHTA and CDR2 FQGNSA. The CDR3 region is CASSGQIINNSPLHF. The CDR3 bases are TGTGCCAGCAGCGGACAGATTATCAATAATTCACCCCTCCACTTT.

This chain connects TRBV7-6 to TRBJ2-7; 7 bases map to TRBD2. The CDR3 length is 13 residues. V gave up 2 bases and J gave up 7 bases; unmatched junction bases: 5. The germline V gene has CDR1 SGHVS and CDR2 FNYEAQ. The CDR3 here is CASSLTSVSEQYF. As DNA, the CDR3 is TGTGCCAGCAGCTTAACTAGCGTGAGTGAGCAGTACTTC.

The V and J genes are TRBV6-6 and TRBJ2-7; possible D gene TRBD1, 6 bases. CDR1 MNHNY and CDR2 SVGAGI come from the germline V gene (reference sequence). Deletions cut 4 bases from V and 0 bases from J, with 13 bases between. This CDR3 has 15 residues. DNA for the CDR3: TGTGCCAGCAGTTCGGACAGTGTTAGCTCCTACGAGCAGTACTTC. Its translation is CASSSDSVSSYEQYF.

The rearrangement uses TRBV28 and TRBJ1-5, with D possibly matching TRBD1 (6 bases). Germline V gives CDR1 MDHEN, CDR2 SYDVKM. There are 15 residues in the CDR3. The V and J ends lost 5 bases and 5 bases respectively, with 16 bases between them. The CDR3 protein is CASSRGGGSHQPQHF. CDR3 nucleotides: TGTGCCAGCAGTCGAGGGGGAGGGAGCCATCAGCCCCAGCATTTT.

The chain uses TRBV4-1 and TRBJ1-6; D unclear. Trimming cost V 0 bases and J 11 bases, with 17 bases left between them. Germline V gene lookup returns CDR1 MGHRA and CDR2 YSYEKL. This CDR3 has 16 residues. CDR3 sequence reads: CASSQEVTGSNTPLHF. DNA for the CDR3: TGCGCCAGCAGCCAAGAGGTTACGGGGTCCAATACACCCCTCCACTTT.

This rearrangement joins TRBV7-3 to TRBJ2-2, with 9 nucleotides matching TRBD2. From germline, CDR1 is SGHTA and CDR2 FQGTGA. After removal of 1 base from V and 6 bases from J, the junction contained 6 bases not matched to a gene. There are 16 residues in the CDR3. As DNA, the CDR3 is TGTGCCAGCAGCTTAATTTTAGCGGGAGTGGCCGGGGAGCTGTTTTTT. It specifies CASSLILAGVAGELFF.

The J gene is TRBJ2-5, the V gene TRBV5-4; tentative D call: TRBD2 (6 bases). Per the germline V gene, CDR1 is SGHNT and CDR2 is YYREEE (reference sequence). Trimming left V 6 bases short and J 4 bases short, with 19 bases between. This CDR3 is 15 amino acids long. CDR3 region: CASTLGGQGGETQYF. The CDR3 bases are TGTGCCAGCACCCTGGGGGGTCAGGGAGGAGAGACCCAGTACTTC.

This chain links TRBV28 with TRBJ1-2; TRBD1 is a possible D gene (5 bases). The V and J ends lost 2 bases and 7 bases respectively, with 17 bases between them. The V gene's germline CDR1 is MDHEN and CDR2 SYDVKM. The CDR3 is 15 residues long. CDR3 bases: TGTGCCAGCAGTTTAGCGTCAGGGCCTACCGCTGGCTACACCTTC. Translating it yields CASSLASGPTAGYTF.

The rearrangement joins TRBV2 to TRBJ1-6; D remains unclear. The CDR3 is made up of 11 amino acids. Germline values: CDR1 SNHLY, CDR2 FYNNEI. Trimming shortened V by 10 bases and J by 19 bases, and 20 bases separated the two germline ends. The CDR3 DNA is TGTGCCACCTTACTCTATGGGCCCTGTCACTTT. Translation gives CATLLYGPCHF.

The V call is TRBV5-6, the J call TRBJ1-2; D is uncertain. The length of the CDR3 is 16 residues. Trimming took 4 bases from V and 2 from J, leaving 18 bases between them. The germline V gene encodes CDR1 SGHDT and CDR2 YYEEEE. The CDR3 spells CASSQAGPGSNYGYTF. The DNA of the CDR3 is TGTGCCAGCAGCCAAGCCGGGCCGGGGTCCAACTATGGCTACACCTTC.

The rearrangement links TRBV29-1 to TRBJ2-2, with a tentative D call TRBD2 (5 bases). V lost 6 bases and J lost 6, with 5 bases in between. CDR1 is SQVTM and CDR2 is ANQGSEA in the germline V gene. The CDR3 length is 10 residues. DNA of the CDR3: TGCAGCGTGCGGGCCGGGGAGCTGTTTTTT. It encodes CSVRAGELFF.

This chain connects TRBV4-2 to TRBJ1-1; 9 bases are a match to TRBD1. The CDR3 sequence is 13 residues long. Germline assignment: CDR1 LGHNA and CDR2 YNFKEQ. Trimming removed 5 bases from V and 5 bases from J; junction bases left unmatched: 3. The CDR3 DNA reads as TGTGCCAGCAGCAGGGACAGGGTAACTGAAGCTTTCTTT. This codes for CASSRDRVTEAFF.

The sample holds one count of this clone. This chain joins TRBV7-3 and TRBJ2-5; TRBD2 might be the D (6 bases). Trimming cost V 1 base and J 5 bases, with 11 bases left between them. The CDR3 runs 14 residues. Germline V CDR1 and CDR2: SGHTA, FQGTGA. In DNA, the CDR3 is TGTGCCAGCAGCTTAAATAGCCGGGGGGAGACCCAGTACTTC. It encodes CASSLNSRGETQYF.

V usage is TRBV29-1 and J usage is TRBJ2-5, with D unresolved. The CDR3 is 12 residues long. CDR1 and CDR2 from the germline V gene are SQVTM and ANQGSEA. V was pared by 4 bases and J by 5 bases, with 11 bases between. The CDR3 loop is CSVAQARETQYF. CDR3 bases: TGCAGCGTTGCGCAGGCCAGGGAGACCCAGTACTTC.

The chain links TRBV27 to TRBJ2-3; D perhaps matches TRBD2 (6 bases). The germline CDR1 and CDR2 sequences are MNHEY and SMNVEV (reference sequence). CDR3 size: 14 residues. Trimming left V 3 bases short and J 2 bases short, with 9 bases between. The CDR3 DNA is TGTGCCAGCAGTTTGGACTACTCCACAGATACGCAGTATTTT. Protein sequence: CASSLDYSTDTQYF.

The chain has TRBV6-6 and TRBJ2-3, with no clear D. The CDR3 consists of 14 residues. CDR1 is MNHNY, CDR2 SVGAGI, per germline (reference sequence). The ends were cut back, 4 bases at V and 5 bases at J, with 13 bases in the middle. CDR3 coding DNA: TGTGCCAGCAGTTCCTCCCTGAGGCGAGATACGCAGTATTTT. This translates into CASSSSLRRDTQYF.

The chain combines TRBV18 with TRBJ1-1, with a possible D match to TRBD1 (5 bases). The length of the CDR3 is 15 residues. Trimming left V 3 bases short and J 3 bases short, with 14 bases between. CDR1 KGHSH and CDR2 LQKENI come from the germline V gene. For the CDR3, the DNA is TGTGCCAGCTCACCCAGGGCAGCGTGGGACACTGAAGCTTTCTTT. It yields the protein CASSPRAAWDTEAFF.

The chain is built from TRBV5-4 and TRBJ1-1; TRBD1 might be the D (5 bases). This CDR3 region has 15 residues. The V end lost 6 bases, the J end lost 5 bases, and 20 bases lay between the germline ends. CDR1 SGHNT and CDR2 YYREEE come from the germline V gene (reference sequence). This CDR3 is CASTSGRGRDTEAFF. The CDR3, as DNA: TGTGCCAGCACCTCAGGAAGGGGCCGAGATACTGAAGCTTTCTTT.

CDR3 loop: CASSFGQNARYEQYF. As DNA, the CDR3 is TGTGCCAGCAGTTTTGGACAGAATGCGCGATACGAGCAGTACTTC. The gene calls are TRBV28 and TRBJ2-7, with D perhaps matching TRBD1 (6 bases). CDR1 is MDHEN and CDR2 is SYDVKM in the germline V gene. There are 15 residues in the CDR3. V shed 3 bases and J shed 4 bases, with 16 bases lying between them.

The chain joins TRBV7-2 to TRBJ2-7; D perhaps matches TRBD2 (6 bases). The CDR3 consists of 16 residues. V lost 1 base and J 1 base, leaving 14 bases between the germline ends. The germline gives CDR1 SGHTA, CDR2 FQGNSA. The CDR3 region is CASSLGGLAMSYEQYF. In DNA, the CDR3 is TGTGCCAGCAGCTTAGGAGGTCTAGCGATGTCCTACGAGCAGTACTTC.

The gene calls are TRBV7-2 and TRBJ1-3; 9 nucleotides line up with TRBD1. Trimming removed 4 bases from V and 3 bases from J; junction bases left unmatched: 7. The V gene's germline CDR1 is SGHTA and CDR2 FQGNSA. The CDR3 loop spans 16 amino acids. This CDR3 reads CASSSSQGARGNTIYF. In nucleotides, the CDR3 is TGTGCCAGCAGCTCTTCACAGGGGGCGCGTGGAAACACCATATATTTT.

The chain couples TRBV28 to TRBJ1-2; TRBD1 matches at 8 bases. The V gene's germline CDR1 is MDHEN and CDR2 SYDVKM. Losses at the gene ends were 6 bases for V and 6 bases for J; bases not matched to a gene: 15. This CDR3 spans 16 amino acids. CDR3 loop: CASSLAPWTGTNGYTF. Written as DNA, the CDR3 is TGTGCCAGCAGCTTAGCCCCCTGGACAGGGACGAATGGCTACACCTTC.

The rearrangement uses TRBV28 and TRBJ1-3; 9 positions agree with TRBD1. Germline V gene data show CDR1 as MDHEN and CDR2 as SYDVKM. Trimming removed 3 bases from V and 8 bases from J; junction bases left unmatched: 5. CDR3 length: 14 residues. The chain's CDR3 is CASSFWDREDTIYF. CDR3 sequence (DNA): TGTGCCAGCAGTTTCTGGGACAGGGAGGACACCATATATTTT.

A single count supports this clone. The J gene is TRBJ2-3, the V gene TRBV5-4; TRBD2 aligns across 9 bases. This CDR3 contains 14 residues. Unmatched junction bases numbered 2, after V lost 3 bases and J lost 3 bases. Germline-derived CDR1 and CDR2 are SGHNT and YYREEE (reference sequence). CDR3 bases: TGTGCCAGCAGCTCCCTAGCGGGAACAGATACGCAGTATTTT. The encoded protein is CASSSLAGTDTQYF.

The chain couples TRBV7-6 to TRBJ1-5; tentatively, D is TRBD1 (6 bases). The length of the CDR3 is 19 residues. Germline V gene lookup returns CDR1 SGHVS and CDR2 FNYEAQ. V was shortened by 3 bases and J by 0 bases, with 21 bases between the two germline ends. The CDR3 sequence is CASSFFRQGKINSNQPQHF. For the CDR3, the DNA is TGTGCCAGCAGCTTTTTTAGGCAGGGGAAGATCAATAGCAATCAGCCCCAGCATTTT.

The rearrangement links TRBV7-6 to TRBJ2-2; D not certain. Deletions cut 2 bases from V and 1 base from J, with 11 bases between. The V gene's germline CDR1 is SGHVS and CDR2 FNYEAQ. The CDR3 runs to 16 residues. The CDR3 nucleotides read TGTGCCAGCAGCTTATTAGGCAGCGTGAACACCGGGGAGCTGTTTTTT. This translates into CASSLLGSVNTGELFF.

This chain uses TRBV9 with TRBJ1-1, with 8 bases that match TRBD1. V shed 5 bases, J shed 1 base, and the junction held 10 bases outside the gene matches. CDR1 and CDR2 (germline): SGDLS, YYNGEE. The CDR3 length is 16 residues. CDR3 coding DNA: TGTGCCAGCAGATATGGACAGGGCGGCGAGAACACTGAAGCTTTCTTT. This sequence encodes CASRYGQGGENTEAFF.